These T cell receptor beta chains were read from a single sample in a study of vaccination and CD4 T cells after COVID-19. Their cognate antigens are unknown. Each CDR3 protein is one row after TCRdb ran MiXCR on the PCR reads. The sample includes about 23,000 distinct CDR3 sequences, approximately 67% seen only once; the top ten take roughly 21%. Source: CD4+ T cells from blood, cultured in vitro, taken after SARS-CoV-2 vaccination. These receptors all stem from a human donor who received a COVID-19 vaccine. The CDR3 runs from the conserved cysteine through the conserved F or W. Fields, in order: D gene, clone size, J gene, V gene, CDR3 DNA, CDR3 protein. D genes are given only for firm matches. Clone size is given for some rows only: seen once, a few or many times, or a class if the clone is expanded.

>.|few|TRBJ2-1|TRBV10-1
TGCGCCAGCAGTGAGGCCAGGGGATACAATGAGCAGTTCTTC
CASSEARGYNEQFF
>.|.|TRBJ2-1|TRBV5-1
TGCGCCAGCAGCTTGGAGTCGGGAGACAATGAGCAGTTCTTC
CASSLESGDNEQFF
>TRBD2|.|TRBJ2-5|TRBV24-1
TGTGCCACCAGTGAGGGGGGGAAGAGGTCCCTTGGGACCCAGTACTTC
CATSEGGKRSLGTQYF
>.|.|TRBJ1-1|TRBV24-1
TGTGCCACCAGTGATTTTACGGCCACTGAAGCTTTCTTT
CATSDFTATEAFF
>TRBD1|.|TRBJ2-5|TRBV11-2
TGTGCCAGCAGCCGCGGACAGGGTGGTGTCCAAGAGACCCAGTACTTC
CASSRGQGGVQETQYF
>.|few|TRBJ1-1|TRBV19
TGTGCCAGTAGCCCTCACACCGGGTTGAACACTGAAGCTTTCTTT
CASSPHTGLNTEAFF
>.|.|TRBJ2-5|TRBV2
TGTGCCAGCACTGGGGGCCTCCGGGAGACCCAGTACTTC
CASTGGLRETQYF
>.|.|TRBJ1-1|TRBV24-1
TGTGCCACCCAGAGGCGAGTTGGCCGGGACGGAGCTTTCTTT
CATQRRVGRDGAFF
>.|.|TRBJ2-3|TRBV20-1
TGCAGTGTGGGCAGGCACGCAGATACGAAGTATTTT
CSVGRHADTKYF
>TRBD1|.|TRBJ2-1|TRBV6-1
TGTGCCAGCAGCCGGGGACAGGGGTCCTACAATGAGCAGTTCTTC
CASSRGQGSYNEQFF
>.|.|TRBJ1-2|TRBV19
TGTGCCAGTAGTATTAGGGCACCCCCCTCATCCTATGGCTACACCTTC
CASSIRAPPSSYGYTF